This T cell receptor beta chain comes out of a study of T cells after yellow fever vaccination. General study findings and limits: The secondary response was weaker but peaked faster, day 5 versus 15.

This clonotype was recorded at least ten times. What it binds is not known. CDR1 DFQATT and CDR2 SNEGSKA come from the germline V gene (reference sequence). The CDR3 has 14 residues. Losses at the gene ends were 4 bases for V and 4 bases for J; bases not matched to a gene: 6. Conversion of TCR transcripts into cDNA relied on 5'RACE template switching, which added a universal primer site and UMIs. Each CDR3 protein is one row after TCRdb ran MiXCR on the 5' RACE reads. This sample has about 300,000 distinct CDR3 sequences, with under 5% found just once. The rearrangement joins TRBV20-1 to TRBJ2-1; 8 nucleotides match TRBD1. The material was PBMCs, obtained 5 days after the yellow fever booster vaccination. This TCR was sampled from a man between 18 and 29 years old who received the YFV17D yellow fever vaccine. CDR3 amino acids: CSAIPGQAYNEQFF. CDR3 nucleotides: TGCAGTGCTATACCGGGACAGGCATACAATGAGCAGTTCTTC.